Listed below are T cell receptor beta chains from one sample, sequenced in a study of cytomegalovirus exposure and HLA in healthy donors. Some clones are missing from TCRdb's copy, which holds only in-frame ones; the method was immunoSEQ multiplex PCR. This specimen shows approximately 190,000 clones; the ten leading clones hold approximately 6.9%. Sample: PBMCs. The source is a man aged 25-45 years in good health and CMV-seronegative. CDR3s include the opening cysteine and the closing phenylalanine or tryptophan. The D gene is left open where the match is weak.

>15|TRBD1|TRBV5-4|TRBJ2-7
TGTGCCAGCAGCCCCGACAGGGGAAGGGTTTACGAGCAGTACTTC
CASSPDRGRVYEQYF
>12|NA|TRBV30|TRBJ1-2
TGTGCCTGGAGCGCGGGTACCTATGGCTACACCTTC
CAWSAGTYGYTF
>16|NA|TRBV30|TRBJ2-7
TGTGCCTGGACTGCTGGGGCGCGGTTTTTCTCCTACGAGCAGTACTTC
CAWTAGARFFSYEQYF
>13|NA|TRBV15|TRBJ1-1
TGTGCCACCAGCCTCTGGGCGGGCTCTGAAGCTTTCTTT
CATSLWAGSEAFF
>14|TRBD2|TRBV27|TRBJ2-7
TGTGCCAGCAGTTTTACGGGAGGGGGCTACGAGCAGTACTTC
CASSFTGGGYEQYF
>16|TRBD2|TRBV19|TRBJ2-3
TGTGCCAGTAGTACCAGACTAGCGGCTTCCACAGATACGCAGTATTTT
CASSTRLAASTDTQYF
>12|NA|TRBV14|TRBJ2-1
TGTGCCAGCAGCCTTTTGACGGGGAAGCAGTTCTTC
CASSLLTGKQFF
>17|NA|TRBV7-9|TRBJ2-7
TGTGCCAGCAGCTTAGCCCGTAGGCGGGACCTGGGGTACGAGCAGTACTTC
CASSLARRRDLGYEQYF
>14|NA|TRBV4-2|TRBJ1-5
TGTGCCAGCAAGGACATCCTCGCAGGTCAGCCCCAGCATTTT
CASKDILAGQPQHF
>14|TRBD1|TRBV2|TRBJ2-3
TGTGCCAGCAGCGGACAGGGTGCGGCAGATACGCAGTATTTT
CASSGQGAADTQYF
>14|NA|TRBV5-6|TRBJ1-5
TGTGCCAGCAGCTCCAGGTCAGGTATGGGCCCCCAGCATTTT
CASSSRSGMGPQHF
>15|NA|TRBV15|TRBJ1-4
TGTGCCACCAGCCTTGCAAGGGGGGGGAATGAAAAACTGTTTTTT
CATSLARGGNEKLFF
>14|NA|TRBV14|TRBJ1-4
TGTGCCAGCAGCCATGCAGGGGTCGGTGGAAAACTGTTTTTT
CASSHAGVGGKLFF
>11|TRBD1|TRBV30|TRBJ1-4
TGTGCCTGGGGGGACAGGGGAAAACTGTTTTTT
CAWGDRGKLFF
>16|TRBD1|TRBV2|TRBJ1-4
TGTGCCAGCAGTGGAGGGGGCGTACAGGCTAATGAAAAACTGTTTTTT
CASSGGGVQANEKLFF
>16|TRBD2|TRBV27|TRBJ2-5
TGTGCCAGCAGTTTATCGGGGAGGGAGGTCCAAGAGACCCAGTACTTC
CASSLSGREVQETQYF
>20|NA|TRBV6-1|TRBJ2-2
TGTGCCAGCAGTGTTGACCCAGCGGGTGCTAATATGGCGAACACCGGGGAGCTGTTTTTT
CASSVDPAGANMANTGELFF
>13|NA|TRBV2|TRBJ2-5
TGTGCCAGCAGTGAAGCGGCCTGGGAGACCCAGTACTTC
CASSEAAWETQYF
>12|TRBD1|TRBV5-1|TRBJ2-7
TGCGCCAGCAGCGGGACAGGAGGCGAGCAGTACTTC
CASSGTGGEQYF
>14|NA|TRBV18|TRBJ1-1
TGTGCCAGCTCACAGGGACTCCATAACACTGAAGCTTTCTTT
CASSQGLHNTEAFF
>14|TRBD1|TRBV6-1|TRBJ2-7
TGTGCCAGCAGTGACGGACAGGGTATTGACGAGCAGTACTTC
CASSDGQGIDEQYF
>19|TRBD1|TRBV10-1|TRBJ1-2
TGCGCCAGCAGTGAACAGGGGGCGTATTGGAATCTGGGAGTGGATGGCTACACCTTC
CASSEQGAYWNLGVDGYTF
>16|NA|TRBV4-3|TRBJ2-2
TGCGCCAGCAGCCAAGAACCCCTCAAGGGGTCCGGGGAGCTGTTTTTT
CASSQEPLKGSGELFF
>14|NA|TRBV11-2|TRBJ2-6
TGTGCCAGCATAGCCATTATGGGGGCCAACGTCCTGACTTTC
CASIAIMGANVLTF
>9|NA|TRBV7-3|TRBJ1-3
TGTGCCACCCTTTCCCCCATATATTTT
CATLSPIYF
>15|NA|TRBV19|TRBJ1-4
TGTGCCAGTAGTCGGACAGTTGCAACTAATGAAAAACTGTTTTTT
CASSRTVATNEKLFF
>14|NA|TRBV6-6|TRBJ2-7
TGTGCCAGCAGTGTGGCAGAGGTTACCTACGAGCAGTACTTC
CASSVAEVTYEQYF
>15|TRBD2|TRBV7-9|TRBJ2-7
TGTGCCAGCAGCCATATAGCGGGTAGCTCCTACGAGCAGTACTTC
CASSHIAGSSYEQYF
>12|NA|TRBV30|TRBJ2-1
TGTGCCTGGAGTGTTAGGGGGTTTGAGCAGTTCTTC
CAWSVRGFEQFF
>17|TRBD2|TRBV11-2|TRBJ2-3
TGTGCCAGCAGCTCCAACCTAGCGGGGACTAGCACAGATACGCAGTATTTT
CASSSNLAGTSTDTQYF
>14|NA|TRBV5-1|TRBJ1-4
TGCGCCAGCAGGACCGGGGTGGTGGAAGAAAAACTGTTTTTT
CASRTGVVEEKLFF
>16|NA|TRBV9|TRBJ2-7
TGTGCCAGCAGCGTAGCCCCAGGGGCGGGCTCCTACGAGCAGTACTTC
CASSVAPGAGSYEQYF
>12|NA|TRBV7-8|TRBJ2-5
TGTGCCAGCAGCTCCCTCGGGGAGACCCAGTACTTC
CASSSLGETQYF
>12|NA|TRBV27|TRBJ2-1
TGTGTCAGTTTTGGGCCCTACAATGAGCAGTTCTTC
CVSFGPYNEQFF
>15|TRBD1|TRBV7-3|TRBJ1-1
TGTGCCAGCAGCTCGACAGGGGGGATGAACACTGAAGCTTTCTTT
CASSSTGGMNTEAFF
>14|TRBD1|TRBV28|TRBJ1-1
TGTGCCAGCAGTTCGGGACAGGGGAACACTGAAGCTTTCTTT
CASSSGQGNTEAFF
>18|TRBD2|TRBV9|TRBJ2-3
TGTGCCAGCAGCGTAGCTCTCGGGGGACTAGCGGTCCCAGATACGCAGTATTTT
CASSVALGGLAVPDTQYF
>15|TRBD1|TRBV15|TRBJ2-7
TGTGCCACCAGCAGAGATTCACAGGGGGGCTACGAGCAGTACTTC
CATSRDSQGGYEQYF
>18|TRBD1|TRBV9|TRBJ1-6
TGTGCCAGCAGCGTAGAGTGGACAGGTGGGCGACATAATTCACCCCTCCACTTT
CASSVEWTGGRHNSPLHF
>15|TRBD1|TRBV5-1|TRBJ2-5
TGCGCCAGCAGCCCCCGGGACAGGGAACAAGAGACCCAGTACTTC
CASSPRDREQETQYF
>14|TRBD1|TRBV15|TRBJ1-2
TGTGCCACCAGCGGACCGGGACAGGGATATGGCTACACCTTC
CATSGPGQGYGYTF
>14|TRBD1|TRBV10-1|TRBJ2-7
TGCGCCAGCAGCGCCGGGACAGGGGTCTACGAGCAGTACTTC
CASSAGTGVYEQYF
>12|NA|TRBV11-3|TRBJ1-2
TGTGCCAGCAGCTCCGCAGGCTATGGCTACACCTTC
CASSSAGYGYTF
>13|NA|TRBV18|TRBJ1-1
TGTGCCAGCTCGGAAGGGAGGAACACTGAAGCTTTCTTT
CASSEGRNTEAFF
>15|NA|TRBV4-3|TRBJ1-5
TGCGCCAGCAGCCAAGTCTTACAGGGAAATCAGCCCCAGCATTTT
CASSQVLQGNQPQHF
>20|TRBD1|TRBV19|TRBJ2-4
TGTGCCAGTAGTATAGATAGGACAGGGTGGGATTTTCTCGCCAAAAACATTCAGTACTTC
CASSIDRTGWDFLAKNIQYF
>17|TRBD1|TRBV11-2|TRBJ1-6
TGTGCCAGCAGCTCGTTCCAGGACAGGGACTATAATTCACCCCTCCACTTT
CASSSFQDRDYNSPLHF
>17|NA|TRBV27|TRBJ1-5
TGTGCCAGCAGTTCCCATTTATTAGGGGGGGCCGCTCAGCCCCAGCATTTT
CASSSHLLGGAAQPQHF
>14|TRBD1|TRBV5-1|TRBJ1-1
TGCGCCAGCAGCTCGGGACAGGGAGGGCGTGAAGCTTTCTTT
CASSSGQGGREAFF
>15|NA|TRBV6-1|TRBJ2-2
TGTGCCAGCAGTAGGCAGGGCGCGAACACCGGGGAGCTGTTTTTT
CASSRQGANTGELFF
>15|NA|TRBV13|TRBJ1-2
TGTGCCAGCAGCTTAGTCAGGGCCTCGCTCTATGGCTACACCTTC
CASSLVRASLYGYTF
>15|TRBD1|TRBV2|TRBJ1-4
TGTGCCAGCAGGGAACAGGGGACGCCTAATGAAAAACTGTTTTTT
CASREQGTPNEKLFF
>17|TRBD1|TRBV18|TRBJ2-7
TGTGCCAGCTCACATAAGTCCACGGGACAGCGAAGCTACGAGCAGTACTTC
CASSHKSTGQRSYEQYF
>16|NA|TRBV25-1|TRBJ1-3
TGTGCCAGCAGTGAATATACGGGGGGCAAATCTAACACCATATATTTT
CASSEYTGGKSNTIYF
>15|TRBD1|TRBV5-4|TRBJ1-1
TGTGCCAGCACCTTACAGGGGGCGGCGAACACTGAAGCTTTCTTT
CASTLQGAANTEAFF
>15|TRBD1|TRBV6-1|TRBJ1-5
TGTGCCAGCATGCGGACAGGGGGAAACAATCAGCCCCAGCATTTT
CASMRTGGNNQPQHF
>13|NA|TRBV5-8|TRBJ1-5
TGTGCCAGCAGCCTTCAGTCAGATCAGCCCCAGCATTTT
CASSLQSDQPQHF
>15|NA|TRBV5-1|TRBJ2-3
TGCGCCAGCAGCATCGGGACTTCCTGGGCAGATACGCAGTATTTT
CASSIGTSWADTQYF
>16|TRBD1|TRBV4-1|TRBJ1-5
TGCGCCAGCAGCCGGGAACAGGGGGCGGGCAATCAGCCCCAGCATTTT
CASSREQGAGNQPQHF
>17|TRBD2|TRBV5-4|TRBJ2-1
TGTGCCAGCAGCTATGGGACTAGCGGGGTGTTCTACAATGAGCAGTTCTTC
CASSYGTSGVFYNEQFF